This T cell receptor (beta chain) was recorded in a study of spatial heterogeneity in lung cancer. At the level of the study: Detected beta-chain sequences consistently exceeded alpha-chain sequences. Points from the study as a whole: Ubiquitous expanded tumor TCRs were seen in blood more at resection than at follow-up.

Time point of the sample: sample taken at primary tumor resection. Sequencing of whole RNA from tumor, nontumor lung or frozen PBMC involved no sorting. The donors, 72 patients with untreated early-stage non-small cell lung cancer, provided the samples. V lost 5 bases to trimming and J lost 0 bases, with 12 bases between them. The CDR3 totals 14 residues. Germline-derived CDR1 and CDR2 are SGHRS and YFSETQ. On this clonotype itself: Its target is unknown.

In the library, each TCR cDNA molecule bore its own unique molecular identifier. TCRdb itself ran the 5' RACE reads through MiXCR, one entry per CDR3 protein. Among some 83,000 distinct CDR3 sequences listed, 15% to 25% were seen once. The TCR was taken from a male donor with early-stage non-small cell lung cancer. The rearrangement uses TRBV5-1 and TRBJ2-7; no firm D call. Specimen: PBMCs, collected at surgery. The CDR3 loop is CASSSDASSYEQYF. DNA for the CDR3: TGCGCCAGCAGTTCGGACGCCTCCTCCTACGAGCAGTACTTC. Using reference TRBV5-1 and TRBJ2-7 for the parts outside the CDR3, the full variable domain is KAGVTQTPRYLIKTRGQQVTLSCSPISGHRSVSWYQQTPGQGLQFLFEYFSETQRNKGNFPGRFSGRQFSNSRSEMNVSTLELGDSALYLCASSSDASSYEQYFGPGTRLTVT.